This T cell receptor beta chain stems from a study of blood T cells in healthy people across ages. The germline V gene encodes CDR1 LGHDT and CDR2 YNNKEL (reference sequence). The CDR3 has 10 residues. V lost 10 bases to trimming and J lost 10 bases, with 11 bases between them. Next came a second PCR, run for about 7 to 12 cycles, which used a sample-barcoded 5' primer along with a J-beta primer mix. MiXCR was run by TCRdb on the 5' RACE reads, yielding one entry per CDR3 protein. The table lists 650,000 to 1,000,000 distinct CDR3 sequences, around 34% of them singletons. In this sample, this clonotype turned up a few times.

The receptor was isolated from a man aged 18 to 30 in good health. The chain employs TRBV3-1 and TRBJ2-1; possible D gene TRBD2, 5 bases. Sequenced material: blood. CDR3 protein: CAIGREEQFF. DNA of the CDR3: TGTGCCATCGGTAGGGAGGAGCAGTTCTTC.